This T cell receptor (beta chain) was sequenced during a study of T-cell reconstitution after alpha-beta-depleted transplantation in children. Study findings and constraints: It was surviving recipient T cells and thymic progenitors that gave some patients high TCRbeta diversity at day 60. Expanded clones from the graft, numbering several hundred, reportedly supplied alpha-beta T cells about two months after transplant. Newly generated T cells supplied most T-cell counts and diversity one year post-transplant.

Comments on this clonotype: What it binds is unknown.

The TCRbeta library was prepared with unique molecular identifiers. One entry per CDR3 protein results from TCRdb running MiXCR on the PCR reads. The table records 700,000 to 950,000 distinct CDR3 sequences, 15% to 20% of them present only once. The material sequenced was PBMCs, mostly from graft donor cells, taken 360 days after TCRalphabeta/CD19-depleted stem cell transplant. This TCR was recovered from a male patient younger than 18 who had a stem cell transplant for acute lymphoblastic leukemia, so the T cells may come from the graft donor.

CDR3 region: CASSLGSLTESPLHF. The CDR3 nucleotides read TGCGCCAGCAGCTTGGGAAGTTTAACGGAGTCACCCCTCCACTTT. The chain employs TRBV5-1 and TRBJ1-6, with D hard to call. V was cut by 0 bases and J by 10 bases, with 14 bases left in between. The CDR3 consists of 15 residues. The V gene's germline CDR1 is SGHRS and CDR2 YFSETQ.